Below are 21 T cell receptor beta chains sequenced from a single sample in a study of T-cell memory formation after mild COVID-19. Via MiXCR, TCRdb re-called the 5' RACE reads, giving one row per CDR3 protein. The repertoire holds about 160,000 distinct CDR3 sequences, roughly 31% seen once, with about 12% in the top ten. Sequences were obtained from PBMCs or a T cell subset sorted from them (not recorded which). All receptors derive from an adult woman who had mild COVID-19 (a few samples of this study predate the infection). Cell type and time point are not known.

This clonotype occurred a few times. The rearrangement uses TRBV20-1 and TRBJ1-2; D not resolved. CDR1 is DFQATT, CDR2 SNEGSKA, per germline (reference sequence). V was trimmed by 0 bases and J by 5 bases, leaving 10 bases between them. This CDR3 has 13 amino acids. The CDR3 sequence: CSARDERHYGYTF. CDR3 coding DNA: TGCAGTGCTAGAGATGAGAGGCATTATGGCTACACCTTC.

V is TRBV12-3 or TRBV12-4 and J is TRBJ2-1, with D possibly TRBD2 on 5 matching bases. The CDR3 has 15 amino acids. The V and J ends lost 1 base and 8 bases respectively, with 15 bases between them. DNA of the CDR3: TGTGCCAGCAGTTTAGGTAACATAGCGAGCGATGAGCAGTTCTTC. Protein: CASSLGNIASDEQFF.

The chain links TRBV11-2 to TRBJ1-2, with D perhaps matching TRBD1 (5 bases). The germline V and J ends were trimmed by 4 bases and 4 bases, with 22 bases remaining between them. The CDR3 is made up of 17 amino acids. CDR1 is SGHAT, CDR2 FQNNGV, per germline. CDR3 sequence: CASSSIRGTHSTYGYTF. The CDR3 nucleotides are TGTGCCAGCAGCTCCATTAGGGGCACACACTCCACCTATGGCTACACCTTC.

This chain uses TRBV20-1 with TRBJ2-1, with TRBD2 identical over 8 bases. The V gene end was trimmed by 6 bases and the J gene end by 5 bases; junction bases not matched to a gene: 12. This CDR3 is 15 amino acids long. Germline V lookup: CDR1 DFQATT, CDR2 SNEGSKA (reference sequence). As DNA, the CDR3 is TGCAGTGCCAAGATGGTGCGGGGGGATCACAATGAGCAGTTCTTC. Amino acid sequence: CSAKMVRGDHNEQFF.

This chain connects TRBV5-1 to TRBJ2-3; perhaps TRBD2 as D (5 bases). Trimming stripped 0 bases from V and 6 bases from J, with 8 bases between. The germline CDR1 and CDR2 sequences are SGHRS and YFSETQ. CDR3 size: 13 residues. The CDR3 DNA reads TGCGCCAGCAGCTTGGTGGGAGCTGATACGCAGTATTTT. Translation gives CASSLVGADTQYF.

The chain combines TRBV12-3 or TRBV12-4 with TRBJ1-4; 9 nucleotides agree with TRBD1. This CDR3 is built from 13 residues. Trimming at V came to 6 bases and at J to 8 bases, leaving 4 bases not matched to a gene. The CDR3: CASRQGAREKLFF. Here the CDR3 DNA reads TGTGCCAGCAGACAGGGGGCGAGGGAAAAACTGTTTTTT.

CDR3 region: CASSYEPGSLTGITDTQYF. The CDR3 DNA sequence: TGTGCCAGCAGTTACGAGCCTGGGAGTTTGACAGGGATCACAGATACGCAGTATTTT. The V gene is TRBV6-6, the J gene TRBJ2-3, with 7 bases that match TRBD1. Losses at the gene ends were 2 bases for V and 2 bases for J; bases not matched to a gene: 16. CDR1 is MNHNY, CDR2 SVGAGI, per germline (reference sequence). The CDR3 runs 19 residues.

This clonotype was counted between two and nine times. The V and J genes are TRBV12-3 or TRBV12-4 and TRBJ2-1; a possible D gene is TRBD2 (6 bases). Trimming cost V 6 bases and J 7 bases, with 19 bases left between them. The CDR3 is 15 residues long. CDR3 loop: CASSHSGTRGNEQFF. The CDR3 nucleotides are TGTGCCAGCAGCCACTCCGGGACTCGGGGGAATGAGCAGTTCTTC.

In its sample, this clonotype was seen a few times. The gene calls are TRBV30 and TRBJ2-7, with 8 bases aligning to TRBD2. CDR1 and CDR2 from the germline V gene are GTSNPN and SVGIG (reference sequence). The CDR3 consists of 17 residues. With 0 bases clipped from V and 7 bases from J, the junction kept 17 bases outside the gene matches. The CDR3: CAWSVDQRERWGKEQYF. DNA of the CDR3: TGTGCCTGGAGTGTAGACCAGCGGGAGAGGTGGGGGAAGGAGCAGTACTTC.

This chain uses TRBV7-9 with TRBJ2-1; D is unresolved. V was clipped by 8 bases and J by 4 bases, with 9 bases between them. In germline, CDR1 is SEHNR, CDR2 FQNEAQ (reference sequence). The CDR3 sequence is 12 residues long. CDR3 nucleotide sequence: TGTGCCAGCTCATCCATTTACAATGAGCAGTTCTTC. Its protein product is CASSSIYNEQFF. The whole variable domain, remainder taken from reference TRBV7-9 and TRBJ2-1, is DTGVSQNPRHKITKRGQNVTFRCDPISEHNRLYWYRQTLGQGPEFLTYFQNEAQLEKSRLLSDRFSAERPKGSFSTLEIQRTEQGDSAMYLCASSSIYNEQFFGPGTRLTVL.

A few counts support this clonotype. The chain links TRBV27 to TRBJ2-7; 9 bases are shared with TRBD2. Germline CDR1 reads MNHEY; CDR2 reads SMNVEV (reference sequence). Trimming cost V 3 bases and J 4 bases; bases outside gene matches: 10. The CDR3 runs 16 residues. The CDR3 nucleotides are TGTGCCAGCAGTTTCGGCGTGGGCGGGGGGGCGTACGAGCAGTACTTC. Its translation is CASSFGVGGGAYEQYF.

The chain carries TRBV27 and TRBJ1-1; D is unresolved. The germline V gene has CDR1 MNHEY and CDR2 SMNVEV (reference sequence). The V and J ends lost 2 bases and 6 bases respectively, with 13 bases between them. CDR3 size: 14 residues. The CDR3 sequence is CASSLIRGLSEAFF. CDR3 nucleotides: TGTGCCAGCAGTTTAATACGGGGATTGTCTGAAGCTTTCTTT.

The J gene is TRBJ1-2, the V gene TRBV12-3 or TRBV12-4, with 7 bases identical to TRBD1. The ends lost 6 bases at V and 6 bases at J; junction bases unmatched: 7. This CDR3 has 13 amino acids. In nucleotides, the CDR3 is TGTGCCAGCAGCCCCTCGACAGGGAATGGCTACACCTTC. Residues: CASSPSTGNGYTF.

This clonotype is classed as medium-sized. This sequence joins TRBV5-1 and TRBJ2-7, with 12 bases that match TRBD2. The CDR3 has 15 residues. Losses at the gene ends were 3 bases for V and 4 bases for J; bases not matched to a gene: 5. Germline V lookup: CDR1 SGHRS, CDR2 YFSETQ. CDR3 DNA sequence: TGCGCCAGCAGCTCCGGACTAGCGGGAATGTACGAGCAGTACTTC. Translation gives CASSSGLAGMYEQYF.

In its sample, this clonotype was seen a few times. V usage is TRBV20-1 and J usage is TRBJ1-1; D remains unclear. The CDR3 consists of 13 residues. The germline gives CDR1 DFQATT, CDR2 SNEGSKA (reference sequence). V was trimmed by 4 bases and J by 5 bases, leaving 14 bases between them. The DNA for the CDR3 is TGCAGTGCTACGGAGATTTTGGGTACTGAAGCTTTCTTT. Amino acid sequence: CSATEILGTEAFF.

The chain uses TRBV7-9 and TRBJ2-3; D assignment may be TRBD1 or TRBD2 (5 bases each). Germline CDR1 is SEHNR and CDR2 is FQNEAQ (reference sequence). The V end was cut by 4 bases, the J end by 2 bases, with 16 bases between. The CDR3 contains 16 residues. This CDR3 is CASSSKGRDPTDTQYF. The CDR3 DNA is TGTGCCAGCAGCTCCAAGGGACGGGACCCCACAGATACGCAGTATTTT.

V and J are TRBV7-2 and TRBJ2-1, with D perhaps matching TRBD1 (6 bases). V was shortened by 4 bases and J by 9 bases, with 16 bases between the two germline ends. CDR3 length: 14 residues. CDR1 and CDR2 (germline): SGHTA, FQGNSA. The CDR3 DNA reads as TGTGCCAGCAGCTCGAACAGGGTTGTGGTTGAGCAGTTCTTC. It encodes CASSSNRVVVEQFF.

The chain has TRBV24-1 and TRBJ2-7; 8 bases map to TRBD1. The CDR3 length is 14 residues. Trimming took 2 bases from V and 5 from J; bases not matched to a gene: 4. Germline V gives CDR1 KGHDR, CDR2 SFDVKD. Here the CDR3 DNA reads TGTGCCACCAGTGATTCCGGGACAGGCGACGAGCAGTACTTC. It yields the protein CATSDSGTGDEQYF.

This clonotype has more than one count but fewer than ten. The chain combines TRBV4-2 with TRBJ2-7; possible D gene TRBD2, 6 bases. The V end was cut by 1 base, the J end by 2 bases, with 21 bases between. In germline, CDR1 is LGHNA, CDR2 YNFKEQ. The CDR3 covers 18 residues. This CDR3 is CASSQGVPMVAVTYEQYF. CDR3 nucleotide sequence: TGTGCCAGCAGCCAAGGCGTCCCTATGGTAGCGGTAACCTACGAGCAGTACTTC.

As DNA, the CDR3 is TGTGCCAGCAGTATAGCTAGCGGGGTCGAGCAGTTCTTC. Its protein is CASSIASGVEQFF. The chain links TRBV6-6 to TRBJ2-1; 9 nucleotides agree with TRBD2. The junction had 6 bases not matched to a gene; V was cut back by 5 bases and J by 10 bases. CDR1 and CDR2 (germline): MNHNY, SVGAGI (reference sequence). The CDR3 contains 13 residues.

This sequence joins TRBV7-9 and TRBJ1-1; D not resolved. CDR3 length: 10 residues. In germline, CDR1 is SEHNR, CDR2 FQNEAQ (reference sequence). With 11 bases removed from V and 5 bases from J, the gap between germline ends came to 9 bases. CDR3 sequence reads: CAAGETEAFF. The CDR3 region has the DNA TGTGCCGCGGGTGAGACTGAAGCTTTCTTT. The entire variable domain, with the rest obtained from reference TRBV7-9 and TRBJ1-1, is as follows: DTGVSQNPRHKITKRGQNVTFRCDPISEHNRLYWYRQTLGQGPEFLTYFQNEAQLEKSRLLSDRFSAERPKGSFSTLEIQRTEQGDSAMYLCAAGETEAFFGQGTRLTVV.